Sequencing of this T cell receptor (beta chain) was carried out in a study of blood T cells in healthy people across ages. After removal of 6 bases from V and 8 bases from J, the junction contained 7 bases not matched to a gene. CDR3 length: 14 amino acids. A J-beta primer mix and a sample-barcoded 5' primer were used in a second PCR of roughly 6 to 11 cycles. TCRdb used MiXCR to reprocess the 5' RACE reads, holding one entry per CDR3 protein. The table lists 650,000 to 1,000,000 distinct CDR3 sequences, roughly 34% of them singletons. Specimen: blood. This sequence joins TRBV12-3 or TRBV12-4 and TRBJ2-2; 9 nucleotides line up with TRBD1. The sequence was collected from a man between 18 and 35 years old in good health. The CDR3 DNA reads as TGTGCCAGCAGCAGGGACAGGGAGGAAGGGGAGCTGTTTTTT. Residues: CASSRDREEGELFF.